This TCR beta chain appears in the sequencing data of a study of response to subunit inactivated influenza vaccine. The CDR3 consists of 14 residues. The V gene end was trimmed by 3 bases and the J gene end by 6 bases; junction bases not matched to a gene: 5. Germline loops: CDR1 DFQATT, CDR2 SNEGSKA (reference sequence). One entry per CDR3 protein results from TCRdb running MiXCR on the RT-PCR reads. The sample has fewer than 700,000 distinct CDR3 sequences; 10% to 15% are singletons. This clonotype was sampled from a man over 45 who received an inactivated influenza vaccine. This chain joins TRBV20-1 and TRBJ1-5; 10 bases map to TRBD1. Sequencing was performed on PBMCs from blood, taken more than 35 days after vaccination. The CDR3, as DNA: TGCAGTGCTAGGGCGACAGGGGGCACTCAGCCCCAGCATTTT. Protein sequence: CSARATGGTQPQHF.